A single sample is the source of the 17 T cell receptor beta chains below, sequenced in a study of T cell responses to AZD1222 COVID-19 vaccine. Method: immunoSEQ multiplex PCR; TCRdb's copy keeps in-frame clones and lacks some. The data contain 75,000 to 100,000 clones, approximately 90% of them singletons. Sequenced material: peripheral blood, taken on day 0 of AZD1222 vaccination. These receptors originate from an adult in good health.

The chain joins TRBV7-9 to TRBJ2-7, with D possibly being TRBD1 or TRBD2 (6 bases each). V shed 5 bases and J shed 7 bases, with 18 bases lying between them. The CDR3 length is 14 residues. Looked up from germline, CDR1 is SEHNR and CDR2 is FQNEAQ (reference sequence). CDR3 DNA: TGTGCCAGCAGCGCACCGTCGGGGGCGCGAGAGCAGTACTTC. It encodes CASSAPSGAREQYF.

The genes are TRBV11-2 and TRBJ1-5, with D unresolved. Germline V gene lookup returns CDR1 SGHAT and CDR2 FQNNGV. CDR3 length: 15 residues. V dropped 0 bases and J dropped 5 bases, with 11 bases sitting between them. CDR3 region: CASSLDSVPHQPQHF. The CDR3 nucleotides read TGTGCCAGCAGCTTAGATAGTGTACCACATCAGCCCCAGCATTTT.

The chain employs TRBV9 and TRBJ1-3; 9 nucleotides match TRBD1. This CDR3 has 15 residues. Germline trimming cut 3 bases from V and 3 bases from J; bases unmatched to any gene: 4. Germline assignment: CDR1 SGDLS and CDR2 YYNGEE. The CDR3 protein is CASSAGQGGGNTIYF. The CDR3 nucleotides read TGTGCCAGCAGCGCGGGACAGGGAGGTGGAAACACCATATATTTT.

The genes are TRBV7-2 and TRBJ2-2; weak D call: TRBD1 (6 bases). V dropped 6 bases and J dropped 7 bases, with 15 bases sitting between them. The CDR3 totals 14 residues. Per germline, CDR1 SGHTA and CDR2 FQGNSA. CDR3 DNA: TGTGCCAGCAGTCCAGGGGCTCTTCGCGGGGAGCTGTTTTTT. It encodes CASSPGALRGELFF. Full variable domain (rest looked up from reference TRBV7-2 and TRBJ2-2): GAGVSQSPSNKVTEKGKDVELRCDPISGHTALYWYRQSLGQGLEFLIYFQGNSAPDKSGLPSDRFSAERTGGSVSTLTIQRTQQEDSAVYLCASSPGALRGELFFGEGSRLTVL.

V and J are TRBV30 and TRBJ2-5; 7 nucleotides align to TRBD1. V shed 4 bases and J 1 base; nucleotides not matched to a gene: 12. The CDR3 loop spans 16 amino acids. Germline CDR1 reads GTSNPN; CDR2 reads SVGIG (reference sequence). Written as DNA, the CDR3 is TGTGCCTGGATCCCCTACCCCCACAGGGGCCAAGAGACCCAGTACTTC. This codes for CAWIPYPHRGQETQYF.

The gene calls are TRBV7-2 and TRBJ1-2, with D hard to call. Trimming took off 1 base at V and 5 bases at J, with 5 bases between the two ends. CDR3 length: 12 amino acids. Germline V gene lookup returns CDR1 SGHTA and CDR2 FQGNSA. The CDR3 bases are TGTGCCAGCAGCTTAGGATTTTATGGCTACACCTTC. It yields the protein CASSLGFYGYTF.

This clone showed up just once. V usage is TRBV6-5 and J usage is TRBJ2-7; D may correspond to TRBD1 or TRBD2 (5 bases each). The CDR3 is 13 residues long. Germline CDR1 MNHEY, CDR2 SVGAGI. V lost 7 bases and J 7 bases, leaving 17 bases between the germline ends. CDR3 in DNA: TGTGCCAGCACAAAGAGGGGTTGGGAGGAGCAGTACTTC. It yields the protein CASTKRGWEEQYF.

The chain links TRBV9 to TRBJ1-2; the D is unclear. V was cut by 6 bases and J by 7 bases, with 13 bases left in between. The CDR3 runs to 12 residues. Germline CDR1 SGDLS, CDR2 YYNGEE. Here the CDR3 DNA reads TGTGCCAGCACCCGACTGGTGTCTGGCTACACCTTC. This translates into CASTRLVSGYTF.

This clone was detected a few times. The CDR3 bases are TGTGCCAGCAGTTCCTTGGGGTCCTACACTGAAGCTTTCTTT. The encoded protein is CASSSLGSYTEAFF. The chain carries TRBV6-2 or TRBV6-3 and TRBJ1-1; D remains unclear. Germline CDR1 MNHEY, CDR2 SVGEGT. CDR3 size: 14 residues. Trimming took off 4 bases at V and 3 bases at J, with 12 bases between the two ends.

This clone was seen only once. The CDR3 is CASSGGGQFYEQYF. CDR3 bases: TGTGCCAGCAGCGGTGGCGGACAGTTCTACGAGCAGTACTTC. This rearrangement joins TRBV6-5 to TRBJ2-7; a possible D gene is TRBD1 (6 bases). This CDR3 is built from 14 residues. Trimming took off 6 bases at V and 3 bases at J, with 15 bases between the two ends. The germline gives CDR1 MNHEY, CDR2 SVGAGI.

The V and J genes are TRBV7-9 and TRBJ2-5, with no clear D. There are 12 residues in the CDR3. Germline CDR1 and CDR2: SEHNR and FQNEAQ (reference sequence). The germline V and J ends were trimmed by 0 bases and 4 bases, with 3 bases remaining between them. The DNA of the CDR3 is TGTGCCAGCAGCTTAGCGCTAGAGACCCAGTACTTC. It translates to CASSLALETQYF.

The V and J genes are TRBV4-1 and TRBJ1-1; weak D call: TRBD1 (6 bases). The CDR3 covers 16 residues. V lost 6 bases and J lost 5, with 22 bases in between. The V gene's germline CDR1 is MGHRA and CDR2 YSYEKL. The CDR3 loop reads CASSLNLATGRTEAFF. For the CDR3, the DNA is TGCGCCAGCAGTCTGAATCTGGCTACAGGGAGAACTGAAGCTTTCTTT.

V usage is TRBV7-3 and J usage is TRBJ1-1; 7 nucleotides agree with TRBD1. Germline CDR1 SGHTA, CDR2 FQGTGA. Unmatched junction bases numbered 2, after V lost 3 bases and J lost 4 bases. The CDR3 totals 13 residues. The CDR3 here is CASSFAGGTEAFF. Written as DNA, the CDR3 is TGTGCCAGCAGCTTTGCAGGGGGCACTGAAGCTTTCTTT.

V gene TRBV21-1 combines with J gene TRBJ2-5; TRBD2 is taken as the D call from the table, unchecked against the DNA. TRBV21-1 is a listed pseudogene. CDR3 length: 15 amino acids. The CDR3 loop reads CASSKRLAGEETQYF. CDR3 coding DNA: TGTGCCAGCAGCAAAAGACTAGCGGGGGAAGAGACCCAGTACTTC.

The V gene is TRBV30, the J gene TRBJ1-3; D is perhaps TRBD1 (5 bases). CDR1 is GTSNPN, CDR2 SVGIG, per germline (reference sequence). V dropped 0 bases and J dropped 3 bases, with 12 bases sitting between them. This CDR3 spans 15 amino acids. Here the CDR3 reads CAWSVRTGGGNTIYF. DNA of the CDR3: TGTGCCTGGAGTGTTCGGACCGGGGGTGGAAACACCATATATTTT.

J is TRBJ1-2 and V is TRBV6-2 or TRBV6-3; D unclear. The germline V gene encodes CDR1 MNHEY and CDR2 SVGEGT. There are 12 residues in the CDR3. With 5 bases removed from V and 2 bases from J, the gap between germline ends came to 6 bases. The chain's CDR3 is CASSMLNYGYTF. CDR3 bases: TGTGCCAGCAGTATGCTCAACTATGGCTACACCTTC.

The V call is TRBV5-6, the J call TRBJ1-6; the D is unclear. V lost 4 bases, J lost 7 bases, and 15 bases lay in between. The CDR3 sequence is 15 residues long. Germline CDR1 and CDR2: SGHDT and YYEEEE. The chain's CDR3 is CASSRLTLLNSPLHF. In DNA, the CDR3 is TGTGCCAGCAGCCGGCTGACGCTCCTGAATTCACCCCTCCACTTT.